This T cell receptor beta chain stems from a study of cytomegalovirus exposure and HLA in healthy donors. Primers for the PCR totalled 60 Vbeta and 13 Jbeta. TCRdb's table, derived via immunoSEQ multiplex PCR, lists solely in-frame clones and lacks some. This sample has some 110,000 clones, with about 70% found just once. This clone has a single count. This receptor was taken from a young man in good health and CMV-seropositive. The sample taken for sequencing was PBMCs.

CDR3: CACMGLNYGYTF. The CDR3 DNA reads TGTGCCTGCATGGGGCTGAACTATGGCTACACCTTC. The gene calls are TRBV30 and TRBJ1-2, with a tentative D call TRBD1 (5 bases). This CDR3 contains 12 residues. With 6 bases removed from V and 2 bases from J, the gap between germline ends came to 10 bases. Germline V CDR1 and CDR2: GTSNPN, SVGIG (reference sequence).